This is a list of T cell receptor beta chains from one sample in a study of blood T cell repertoires in COVID-19. The data were produced by immunoSEQ multiplex PCR, yet TCRdb's version contains in-frame clones alone and is incomplete. Of around 120,000 clones in the sample, around 88% are singletons; the top ten hold around 0.81%. The sequencing input was peripheral blood. These receptor sequences come from a woman between 50 and 59 years old with active or convalescent COVID-19. CDR3s include the opening cysteine and the closing phenylalanine or tryptophan. Clone size is stated in some rows and not others, as once, few, many or a class when expanded.

size: NA
V: TRBV7-2
CDR3: CASSLGLAGADTQYF

size: NA
V: TRBV19
CDR3: CASTGQGGWGETQYF

size: NA
V: TRBV7-6
CDR3: CASSLRSFVFSYNEQFF

size: NA
V: TRBV3-1/TRBV3-2
CDR3: CASSPLAGGPYNEQFF

size: NA
V: TRBV7-8
CDR3: CASRGTGGSYNSPLHF

size: NA
V: TRBV6-5
CDR3: CASSYRSGPEETQYF

size: NA
V: TRBV7-9
CDR3: CASSSTVNSPLHF

size: few
V: TRBV7-9
CDR3: CASSSRDRGHEQYF

size: NA
V: TRBV10-3
CDR3: CAISERTDEKLFF

size: few
V: TRBV4-3
CDR3: CASSQDWTENQPQHF

size: NA
V: TRBV30
CDR3: CAWSVLSSGISYEQYF

size: NA
V: TRBV5-4
CDR3: CASSLEGTSGDNEQFF

size: many
V: TRBV7-9
CDR3: CASSLTVDSGNTIYF

size: NA
V: TRBV6-2/TRBV6-3
CDR3: CASSLLTGTEAFF

size: NA
V: TRBV12-3/TRBV12-4
CDR3: CASRWTVNTEAFF

size: NA
V: TRBV18
CDR3: CASSPLAGLDEAFF

size: NA
V: TRBV11-2
CDR3: CASSLDGSGSFYEQYF

size: NA
V: TRBV27
CDR3: CASSFSGPYNEQFF

size: few
V: TRBV19
CDR3: CASIRGGAGNQPQHF

size: NA
V: TRBV29-1
CDR3: CSVDSADSSYEQYF

size: NA
V: TRBV6-4
CDR3: CASSEQGADTQYF